This entry describes one TCR beta chain. What it binds is unknown. This entry is derived from a study of monozygotic twins with cystic fibrosis. Study-level information: Library input was 2.5 to 3.5 micrograms of fragmented DNA, with 15 PCR cycles. Findings of the study overall: Clonality was generally low (median about 0.0095), higher in the most severe patients. J usage was most co-twin-similar in 8 of 16 pairs, V in 13.

TCRdb's table, derived via immunoSEQ multiplex PCR, lists solely in-frame clones and lacks some. The sample has some 20,000 clones, around 97% seen once. Germline CDR1 is SQVTM and CDR2 is ANQGSEA. This CDR3 is built from 14 residues. The ends were cut back, 5 bases at V and 1 base at J, with 13 bases in the middle. J is TRBJ2-3 and V is TRBV29-1, with unresolved D. This clonotype was obtained from a woman in her twenties or thirties with cystic fibrosis. Specimen: blood. DNA of the CDR3: TGCAGCGTTCCTACCCTGACGGGCACAGATACGCAGTATTTT. Amino acids: CSVPTLTGTDTQYF.